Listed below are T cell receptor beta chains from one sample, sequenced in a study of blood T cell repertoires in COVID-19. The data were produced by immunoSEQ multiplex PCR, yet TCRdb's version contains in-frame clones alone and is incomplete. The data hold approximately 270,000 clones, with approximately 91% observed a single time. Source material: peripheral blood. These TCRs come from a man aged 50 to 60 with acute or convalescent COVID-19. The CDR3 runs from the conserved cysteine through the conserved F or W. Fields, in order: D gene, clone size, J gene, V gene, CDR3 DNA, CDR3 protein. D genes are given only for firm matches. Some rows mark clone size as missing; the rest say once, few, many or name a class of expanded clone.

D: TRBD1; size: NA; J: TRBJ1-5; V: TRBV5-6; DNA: TGTGCCAGCAGCTCGGGACAGGGGTATCAGCCCCAGCATTTT; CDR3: CASSSGQGYQPQHF
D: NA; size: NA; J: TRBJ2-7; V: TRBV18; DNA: TGTGCCAGCTCACCGGACAGTGCCTTTGGGGAGCAGTACTTC; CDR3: CASSPDSAFGEQYF
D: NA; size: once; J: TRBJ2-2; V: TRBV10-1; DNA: TGCGCCAGCTCAGGGGACGGGGAGCTGTTTTTT; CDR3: CASSGDGELFF
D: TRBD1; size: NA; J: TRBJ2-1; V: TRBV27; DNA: TGTGCCAGCACCTCGGGGACAGGGACCCATGAGCAGTTCTTC; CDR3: CASTSGTGTHEQFF
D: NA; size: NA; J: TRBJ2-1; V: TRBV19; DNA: TGTGCCAGTAGTATAGATCACTCCTACAATGAGCAGTTCTTC; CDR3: CASSIDHSYNEQFF
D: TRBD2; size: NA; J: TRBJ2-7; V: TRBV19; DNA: TGTGCCAGTAGGAGAGGACTAGCGGGGACCTACGAGCAGTACTTC; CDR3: CASRRGLAGTYEQYF
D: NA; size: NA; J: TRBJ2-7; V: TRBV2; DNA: TGTGCCAGCAGTGTTGTGGGGCGTGAGCAGTACTTC; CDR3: CASSVVGREQYF
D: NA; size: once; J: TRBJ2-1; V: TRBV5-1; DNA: TGCGCCAGCAGCTTGGCCCCCCTGGACAACAATGAGCAGTTCTTC; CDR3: CASSLAPLDNNEQFF
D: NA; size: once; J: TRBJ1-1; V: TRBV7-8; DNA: TGTGCCAGCAGCTTAGTGCGGGCAGGACGAGGAAACACTGAAGCTTTCTTT; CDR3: CASSLVRAGRGNTEAFF
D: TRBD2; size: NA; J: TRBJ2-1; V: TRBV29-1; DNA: TGCAGCGCACAGCGGGGGGGTGAGCAGTTCTTC; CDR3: CSAQRGGEQFF
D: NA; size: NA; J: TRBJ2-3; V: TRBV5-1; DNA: TGCGCCAGCAGCGGAGGGGGGGCCCGCACAGATACGCAGTATTTT; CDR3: CASSGGGARTDTQYF
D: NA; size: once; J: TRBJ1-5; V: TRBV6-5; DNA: TGTGCCAGCAGTTACTCGGGAGGTGTACAGCCCCAGCATTTT; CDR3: CASSYSGGVQPQHF
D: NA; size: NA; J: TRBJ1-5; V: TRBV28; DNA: TGTGCCAGCACCCTGAGAACAGTTAATCAGCCCCAGCATTTT; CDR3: CASTLRTVNQPQHF
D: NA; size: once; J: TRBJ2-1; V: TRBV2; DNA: TGTGCCAGCAGTGAAGTGGGGGGGGCAAGATCCAATGAGCAGTTCTTC; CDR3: CASSEVGGARSNEQFF
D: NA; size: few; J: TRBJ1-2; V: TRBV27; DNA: TGTGCCAGCAGACGGGGGGGTAGTTATAACTATGGCTACACCTTC; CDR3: CASRRGGSYNYGYTF
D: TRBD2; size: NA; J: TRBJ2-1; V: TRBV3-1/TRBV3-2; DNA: TGTGCCAGCAGCAGACCTAGCGGGGGGGCCTACAATGAGCAGTTCTTC; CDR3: CASSRPSGGAYNEQFF
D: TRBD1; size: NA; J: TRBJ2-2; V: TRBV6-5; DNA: TGTGCCAGCAGTTACCTACAGGGGGGGAACACCGGGGAGCTGTTTTTT; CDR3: CASSYLQGGNTGELFF
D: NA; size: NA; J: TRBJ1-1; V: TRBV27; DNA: TGTGCCAGCAGTTTAGCCCCAACAGGCACTGAAGCTTTCTTT; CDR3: CASSLAPTGTEAFF
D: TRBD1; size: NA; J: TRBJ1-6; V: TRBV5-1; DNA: TGCGCCAGCACAGTAGGGACAGGGACTTCACCCCTCCACTTT; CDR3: CASTVGTGTSPLHF
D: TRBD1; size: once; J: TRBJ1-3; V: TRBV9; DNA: TGTGCCAGCAGCGCGGACAGGGGGCTTGGAAACACCATATATTTT; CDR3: CASSADRGLGNTIYF
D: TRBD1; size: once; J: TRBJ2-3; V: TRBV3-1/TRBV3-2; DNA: TGTGCCAGCCTTGGGACAGGGAGCACAGATACGCAGTATTTT; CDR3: CASLGTGSTDTQYF
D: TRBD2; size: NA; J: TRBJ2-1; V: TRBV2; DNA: TGTGCCAGCGGTGGAAGCGGGGGGATGAGGTCCTACAATGAGCAGTTCTTC; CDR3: CASGGSGGMRSYNEQFF
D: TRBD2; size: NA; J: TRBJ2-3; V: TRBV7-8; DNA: TGTGCCAGCAGCCGGGGGGGTAATACGCAGTATTTT; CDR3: CASSRGGNTQYF
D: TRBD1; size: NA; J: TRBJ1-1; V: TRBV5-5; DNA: TGTGCCAGCAGCACAGGGGTGGACACTGAAGCTTTCTTT; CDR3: CASSTGVDTEAFF
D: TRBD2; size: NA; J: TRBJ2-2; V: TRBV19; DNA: TGTGCCAGTAGTCCTGCGGGGGGGACCGGGGAGCTGTTTTTT; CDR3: CASSPAGGTGELFF
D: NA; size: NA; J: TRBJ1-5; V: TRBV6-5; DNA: TGTGCCAGCAGTTACTTGCCAGGCAATCAGCCCCAGCATTTT; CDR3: CASSYLPGNQPQHF
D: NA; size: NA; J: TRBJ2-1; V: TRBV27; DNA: TGTGCCAGCAGTTTAGAATGGTCTAGCCCTGAGCAGTTCTTC; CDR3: CASSLEWSSPEQFF
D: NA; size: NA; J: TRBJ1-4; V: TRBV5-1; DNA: TGCGCCAGCACCTTTGGTGGCACAGGGCGAGGGGAAAAACTGTTTTTT; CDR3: CASTFGGTGRGEKLFF